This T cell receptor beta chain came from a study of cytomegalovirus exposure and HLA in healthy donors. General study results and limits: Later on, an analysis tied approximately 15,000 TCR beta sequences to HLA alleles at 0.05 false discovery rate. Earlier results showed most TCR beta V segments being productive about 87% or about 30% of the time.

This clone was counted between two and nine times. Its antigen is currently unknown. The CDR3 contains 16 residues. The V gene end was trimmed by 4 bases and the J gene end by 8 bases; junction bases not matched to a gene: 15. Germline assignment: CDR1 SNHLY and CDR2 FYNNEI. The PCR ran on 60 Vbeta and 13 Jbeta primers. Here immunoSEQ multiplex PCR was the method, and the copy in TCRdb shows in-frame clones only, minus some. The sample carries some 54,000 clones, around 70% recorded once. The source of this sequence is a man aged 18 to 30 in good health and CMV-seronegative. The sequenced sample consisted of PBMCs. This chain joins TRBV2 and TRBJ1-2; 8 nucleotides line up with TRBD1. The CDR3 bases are TGTGCCAGCAGTGTTGGGGGAGCAGGGGGCGCCGGCGGCTACACCTTC. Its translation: CASSVGGAGGAGGYTF.